The following is a T cell receptor beta chain sequence with its context. Its antigen is unknown. It was healthy bone marrow donors who served as donors. Donors showed nominal health when sampled, although they likely had unrecorded immune exposures. The V and J ends lost 5 bases and 8 bases respectively, with 18 bases between them. CDR3 length equals 14 residues. Germline values: CDR1 SEHNR, CDR2 FQNEAQ (reference sequence). This specimen comes from a study of cytomegalovirus exposure and HLA in healthy donors. Findings of the study overall: V- and J-gene trimming of TCR beta was linked (in a later analysis) to a missense DCLRE1C variant. Earlier analysis looked at TCR beta V segments, and most were productive about 87% or about 30% of the time.

PCR was performed using 60 Vbeta and 13 Jbeta primers. TCRdb's copy holds only in-frame clones and misses some; the assay was immunoSEQ multiplex PCR. The sample records over 150,000 clones, 75% to 85% being singletons. J is TRBJ2-5 and V is TRBV7-9; D may be TRBD2 (6 bases). The TCR was taken from a man aged 25 to 40 in good health and CMV-seronegative. The sequenced sample consisted of PBMCs. The CDR3 loop is CASSEAGFAGTQYF. CDR3 DNA: TGTGCCAGCAGCGAGGCGGGATTTGCAGGAACCCAGTACTTC. Full variable domain (outside the CDR3, taken from reference TRBV7-9 and TRBJ2-5): DTGVSQNPRHKITKRGQNVTFRCDPISEHNRLYWYRQTLGQGPEFLTYFQNEAQLEKSRLLSDRFSAERPKGSFSTLEIQRTEQGDSAMYLCASSEAGFAGTQYFGPGTRLLVL.